This note documents a single T cell receptor beta chain sequence. TCRdb itself ran the RT-PCR reads through MiXCR, one entry per CDR3 protein. This sample carries fewer than 800,000 distinct CDR3 sequences, 11% to 15% of them seen once, and the ten largest clones take around 3.3%. Germline-derived CDR1 and CDR2 are MNHEY and SMNVEV (reference sequence). This CDR3 has 16 amino acids. V was clipped by 3 bases and J by 5 bases, with 20 bases between them. The chain combines TRBV27 with TRBJ2-7, with D possibly being TRBD1 or TRBD2 (7 bases each). Sample: memory CD4+ T cells from blood. This sequence was found in a female donor in good health, serving as a healthy control. CDR3 protein: CASSFRRDSGNDEQYF. The CDR3 region has the DNA TGTGCCAGCAGTTTTCGTAGGGACAGCGGGAATGACGAGCAGTACTTC.